This T cell receptor beta chain was identified in a study of control samples from healthy donors and cancer patients. Germline CDR1 LGHNT, CDR2 FRNRAP. The CDR3 length is 16 residues. Trimming removed 0 bases at V and 2 bases at J, with 13 bases between. The method was immunoSEQ multiplex PCR; TCRdb's version includes in-frame clones alone and lacks a portion of them. The sample has about 15,000 clones; around 86% are singletons. V gene TRBV12-5 combines with J gene TRBJ1-2, with D maybe TRBD1 (6 bases). This receptor was taken from a woman aged 70-85 years with colorectal cancer. Material: PBMCs. The CDR3, as DNA: TGTGCTAGTGGTTTGGTAGCGGGGGGGCTGAACTATGGCTACACCTTC. This codes for CASGLVAGGLNYGYTF.